A selection of T cell receptor beta chains follows, all from one sample in a study of molecular identifiers for immune sequencing clone quantification. TCRdb fed the PCR reads into MiXCR, producing one record per CDR3 protein. The table has roughly 630,000 distinct CDR3 sequences, roughly 25% seen once. What was sequenced was naive CD8+ T cells from blood, with Jurkat cell RNA spiked in. The receptors were sampled from a human donor in good health. Some libraries in this study had Jurkat cell RNA spiked in. Both conserved end residues are part of each CDR3. Fields, in order: J gene, D gene, V gene, CDR3 protein. The D gene is left open where the match is weak.

j_call: TRBJ1-5; d_call: NA; v_call: TRBV6-4; cdr3_aa: CASRTSSGAYNQPQHF
j_call: TRBJ1-4; d_call: NA; v_call: TRBV2; cdr3_aa: CASSNIGVATNGKLFF
j_call: TRBJ2-1; d_call: NA; v_call: TRBV7-2; cdr3_aa: CASRPGTGNEQFF
j_call: TRBJ1-1; d_call: TRBD1; v_call: TRBV7-2; cdr3_aa: CASRRPLQGALTEAFF
j_call: TRBJ2-6; d_call: NA; v_call: TRBV5-3; cdr3_aa: CASSLEVTSLGSGANVLTF
j_call: TRBJ2-2; d_call: NA; v_call: TRBV7-7; cdr3_aa: CASSSAFDTGELFF
j_call: TRBJ1-2; d_call: NA; v_call: TRBV7-6; cdr3_aa: CASSLLPVRDIDGYTF
j_call: TRBJ2-7; d_call: NA; v_call: TRBV29-1; cdr3_aa: CSVQGPSYEQYF
j_call: TRBJ2-7; d_call: NA; v_call: TRBV28; cdr3_aa: CASSHDSYEQYF
j_call: TRBJ2-7; d_call: NA; v_call: TRBV28; cdr3_aa: CASTLLSARPYEQYF
j_call: TRBJ2-1; d_call: NA; v_call: TRBV24-1; cdr3_aa: CATSDSYEQFF
j_call: TRBJ1-1; d_call: NA; v_call: TRBV7-9; cdr3_aa: CASSSPGHSSEAFF
j_call: TRBJ2-7; d_call: NA; v_call: TRBV20-1; cdr3_aa: CSARDYPSFYEQYF
j_call: TRBJ2-1; d_call: NA; v_call: TRBV21-1; cdr3_aa: CASRHHEGEQFF
j_call: TRBJ2-1; d_call: TRBD2; v_call: TRBV27; cdr3_aa: CASSDGTSGYNEQFF